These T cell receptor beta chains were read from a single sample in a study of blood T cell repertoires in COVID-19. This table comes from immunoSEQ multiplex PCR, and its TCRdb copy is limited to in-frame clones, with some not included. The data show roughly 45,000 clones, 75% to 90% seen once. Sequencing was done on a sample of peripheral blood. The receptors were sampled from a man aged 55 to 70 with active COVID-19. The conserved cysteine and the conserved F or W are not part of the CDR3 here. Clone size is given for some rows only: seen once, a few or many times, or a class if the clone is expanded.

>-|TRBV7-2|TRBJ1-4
ASSLGWLTNEKLF
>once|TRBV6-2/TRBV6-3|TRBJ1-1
ASSYSSTGDTEAF
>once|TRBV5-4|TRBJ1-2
ASSLDREGVTGYGYT
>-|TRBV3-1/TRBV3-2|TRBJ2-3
ASSQRSGMWTDTQY
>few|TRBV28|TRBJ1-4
ASSSSGTQTNEKLF
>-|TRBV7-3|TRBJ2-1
ASSPIGGNEQF
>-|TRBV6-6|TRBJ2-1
ASSWTHGGYNEQF
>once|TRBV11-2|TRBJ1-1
ASSMRTGGVTNTEAF
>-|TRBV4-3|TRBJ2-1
ASSQEDSSYNEQF
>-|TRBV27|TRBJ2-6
ASSLSGANVLT
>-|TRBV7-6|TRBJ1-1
ASSQNQNTEAF
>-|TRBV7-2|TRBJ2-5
ASRTEREGLETQY
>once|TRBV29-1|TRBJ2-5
SSRRDPQETQY
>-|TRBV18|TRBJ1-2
ASSPATGETNYGYT
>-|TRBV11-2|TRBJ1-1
ASSFTGKNTEAF
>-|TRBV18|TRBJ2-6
ASSPGTQSGANVLT
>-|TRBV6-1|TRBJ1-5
ASSDMKGGQPQH
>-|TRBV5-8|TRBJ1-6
ASTPRFSGRRHSPLH
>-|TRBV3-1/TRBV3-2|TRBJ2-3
ASSQVGGADTQY
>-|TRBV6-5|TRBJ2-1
ASSAGAYNEQF
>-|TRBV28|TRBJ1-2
ASRRQAGYT
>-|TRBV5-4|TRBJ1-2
ASSLADRANYGYT
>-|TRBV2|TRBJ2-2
ASSIGLAGVNTGELF
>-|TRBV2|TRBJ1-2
ASRKEANGIYGYT
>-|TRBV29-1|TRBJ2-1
SVGFDTEQF